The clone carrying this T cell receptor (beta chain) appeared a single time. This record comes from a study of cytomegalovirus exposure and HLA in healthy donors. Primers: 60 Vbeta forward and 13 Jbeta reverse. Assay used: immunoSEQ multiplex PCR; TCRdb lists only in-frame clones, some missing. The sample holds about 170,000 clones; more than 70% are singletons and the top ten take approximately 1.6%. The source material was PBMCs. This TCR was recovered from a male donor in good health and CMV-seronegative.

CDR3: CARDFAYYEQYF. The CDR3 region has the DNA TGTGCCAGAGACTTTGCCTACTACGAGCAGTACTTC. This chain uses TRBV9 with TRBJ2-7, with D unclear. Trimming cost V 8 bases and J 3 bases, with 12 bases left between them. This CDR3 contains 12 residues. Germline loops: CDR1 SGDLS, CDR2 YYNGEE. The full variable domain, with the rest looked up from reference TRBV9 and TRBJ2-7, is DSGVTQTPKHLITATGQRVTLRCSPRSGDLSVYWYQQSLDQGLQFLIQYYNGEERAKGNILERFSAQQFPDLHSELNLSSLELGDSALYFCARDFAYYEQYFGPGTRLTVT.